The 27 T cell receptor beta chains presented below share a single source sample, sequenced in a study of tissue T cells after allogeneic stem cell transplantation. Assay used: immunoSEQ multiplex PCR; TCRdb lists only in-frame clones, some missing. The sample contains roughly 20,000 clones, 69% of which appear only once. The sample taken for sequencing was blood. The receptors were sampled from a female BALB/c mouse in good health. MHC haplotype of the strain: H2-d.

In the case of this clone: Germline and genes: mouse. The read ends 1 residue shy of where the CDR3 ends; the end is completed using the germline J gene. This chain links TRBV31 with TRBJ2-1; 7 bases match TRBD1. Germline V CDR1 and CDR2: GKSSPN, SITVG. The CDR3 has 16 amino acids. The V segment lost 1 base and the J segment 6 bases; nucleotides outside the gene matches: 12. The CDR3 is CAWSPLRQGRSAEQFF. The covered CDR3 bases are TGTGCCTGGAGTCCCTTACGACAGGGAAGGAGTGCTGAGCAGTTC.

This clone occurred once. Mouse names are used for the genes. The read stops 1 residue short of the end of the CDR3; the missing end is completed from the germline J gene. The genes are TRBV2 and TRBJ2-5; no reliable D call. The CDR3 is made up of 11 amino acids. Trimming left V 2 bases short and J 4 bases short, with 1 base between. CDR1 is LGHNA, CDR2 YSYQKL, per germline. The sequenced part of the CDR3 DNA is TGTGCCAGCAGCCAAAAAGACACCCAGTAC. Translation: CASSQKDTQY. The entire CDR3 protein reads CASSQKDTQYF.

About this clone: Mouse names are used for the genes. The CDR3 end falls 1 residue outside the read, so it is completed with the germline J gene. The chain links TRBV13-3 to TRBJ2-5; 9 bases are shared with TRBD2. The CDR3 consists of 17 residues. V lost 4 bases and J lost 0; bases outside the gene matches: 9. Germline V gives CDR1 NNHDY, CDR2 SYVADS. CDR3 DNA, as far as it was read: TGTGCCAGCAGTCCCAGGACTGGGGCTCTTAACCAAGACACCCAGTAC. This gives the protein CASSPRTGALNQDTQY. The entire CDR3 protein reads CASSPRTGALNQDTQYF.

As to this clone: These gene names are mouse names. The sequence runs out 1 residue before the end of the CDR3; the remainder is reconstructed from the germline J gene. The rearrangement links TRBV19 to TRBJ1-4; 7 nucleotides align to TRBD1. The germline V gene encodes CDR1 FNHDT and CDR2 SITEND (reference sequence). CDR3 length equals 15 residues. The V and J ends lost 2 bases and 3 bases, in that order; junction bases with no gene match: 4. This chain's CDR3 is CASSISQGANERLFF. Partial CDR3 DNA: TGTGCCAGCAGTATCAGTCAGGGGGCCAACGAAAGATTATTT.

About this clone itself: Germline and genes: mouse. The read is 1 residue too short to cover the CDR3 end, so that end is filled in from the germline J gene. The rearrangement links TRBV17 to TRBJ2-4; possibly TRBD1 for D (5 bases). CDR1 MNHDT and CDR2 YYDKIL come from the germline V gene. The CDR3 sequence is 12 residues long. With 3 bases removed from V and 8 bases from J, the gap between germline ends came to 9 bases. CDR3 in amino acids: CASSSAGSTLYF. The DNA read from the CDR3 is TGTGCTAGCAGTAGCGCAGGGAGCACCTTGTAC. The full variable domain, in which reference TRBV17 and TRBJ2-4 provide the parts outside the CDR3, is DTTVKQNPRYKLARVGKPVNLICSQTMNHDTMYWYQKKPNQAPKLLLFYYDKILNREADTFEKFQSSRPNNSFCSLYIGSAGLEYSAMYLCASSSAGSTLYFGAGTRLSVL.

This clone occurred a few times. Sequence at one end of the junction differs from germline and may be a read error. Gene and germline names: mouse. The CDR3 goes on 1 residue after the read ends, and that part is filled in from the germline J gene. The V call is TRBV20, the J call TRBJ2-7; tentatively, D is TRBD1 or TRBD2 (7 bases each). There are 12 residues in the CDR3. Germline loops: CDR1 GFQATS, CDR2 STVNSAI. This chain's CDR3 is CGARGGQYEQYF. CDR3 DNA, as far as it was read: TGTGGTGCAAGGGGGGGACAGTATGAACAGTAC.

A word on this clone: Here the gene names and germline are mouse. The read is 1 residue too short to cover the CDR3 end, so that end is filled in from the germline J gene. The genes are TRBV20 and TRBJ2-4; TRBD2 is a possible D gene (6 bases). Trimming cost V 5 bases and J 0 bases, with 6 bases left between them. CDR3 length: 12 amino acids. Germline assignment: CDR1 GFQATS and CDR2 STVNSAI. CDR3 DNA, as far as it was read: TGTGGTGCTGACTGGAGTCAAAACACCTTGTAC. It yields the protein CGADWSQNTLY. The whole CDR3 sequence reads CGADWSQNTLYF.

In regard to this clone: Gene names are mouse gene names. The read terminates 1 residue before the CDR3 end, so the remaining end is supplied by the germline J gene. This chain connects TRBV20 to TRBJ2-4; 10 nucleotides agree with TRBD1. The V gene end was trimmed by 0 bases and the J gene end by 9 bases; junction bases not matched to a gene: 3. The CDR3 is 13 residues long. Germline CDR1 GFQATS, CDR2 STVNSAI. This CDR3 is CGARDEGQGTLYF. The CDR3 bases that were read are TGTGGTGCTAGGGATGAGGGACAGGGGACCTTGTAC.

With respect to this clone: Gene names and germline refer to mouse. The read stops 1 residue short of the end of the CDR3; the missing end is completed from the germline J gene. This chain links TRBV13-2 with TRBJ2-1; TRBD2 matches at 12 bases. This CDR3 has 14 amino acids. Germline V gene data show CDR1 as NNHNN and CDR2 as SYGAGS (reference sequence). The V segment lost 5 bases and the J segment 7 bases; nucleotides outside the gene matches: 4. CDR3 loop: CASGTDWGGAEQFF. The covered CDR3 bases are TGTGCCAGCGGGACCGACTGGGGGGGCGCTGAGCAGTTC.

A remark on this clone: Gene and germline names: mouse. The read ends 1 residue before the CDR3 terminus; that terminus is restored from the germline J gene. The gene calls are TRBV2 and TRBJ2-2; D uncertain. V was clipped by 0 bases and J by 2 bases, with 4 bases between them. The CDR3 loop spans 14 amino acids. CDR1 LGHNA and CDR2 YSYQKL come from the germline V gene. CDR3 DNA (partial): TGTGCCAGCAGCCAAGACTGGAACACCGGGCAGCTCTAC. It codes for CASSQDWNTGQLY. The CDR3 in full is CASSQDWNTGQLYF.

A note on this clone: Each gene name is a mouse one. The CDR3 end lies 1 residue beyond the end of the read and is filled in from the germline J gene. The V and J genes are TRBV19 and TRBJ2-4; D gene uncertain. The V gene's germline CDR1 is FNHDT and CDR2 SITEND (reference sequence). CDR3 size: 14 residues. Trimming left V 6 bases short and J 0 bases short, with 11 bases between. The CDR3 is CASKAVLSQNTLYF. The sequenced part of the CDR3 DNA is TGTGCCAGCAAGGCAGTACTTAGTCAAAACACCTTGTAC.

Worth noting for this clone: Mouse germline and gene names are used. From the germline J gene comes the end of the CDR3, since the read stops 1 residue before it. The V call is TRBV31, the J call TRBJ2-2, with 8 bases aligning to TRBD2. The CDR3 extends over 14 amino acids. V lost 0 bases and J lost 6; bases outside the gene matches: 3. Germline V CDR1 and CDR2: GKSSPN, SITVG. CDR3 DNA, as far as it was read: TGTGCCTGGAGTCTAGTTGGGGGGGCCGGGCAGCTCTAC. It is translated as CAWSLVGGAGQLY. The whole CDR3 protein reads CAWSLVGGAGQLYF.

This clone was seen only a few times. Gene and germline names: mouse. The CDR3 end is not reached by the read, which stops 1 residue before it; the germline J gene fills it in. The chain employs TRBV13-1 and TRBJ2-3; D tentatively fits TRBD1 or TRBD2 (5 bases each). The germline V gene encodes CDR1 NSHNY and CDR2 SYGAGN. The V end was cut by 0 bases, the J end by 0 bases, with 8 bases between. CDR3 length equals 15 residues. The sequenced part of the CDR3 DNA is TGTGCCAGCAGTGATGGGGGGTCTAGTGCAGAAACGCTGTAT. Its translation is CASSDGGSSAETLY. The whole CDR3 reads CASSDGGSSAETLYF.

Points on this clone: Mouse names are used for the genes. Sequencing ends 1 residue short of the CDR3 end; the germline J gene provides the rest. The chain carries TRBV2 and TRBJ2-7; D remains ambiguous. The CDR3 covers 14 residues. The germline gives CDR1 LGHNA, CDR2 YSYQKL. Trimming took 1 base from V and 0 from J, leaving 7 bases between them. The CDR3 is CASSQAGVSYEQYF. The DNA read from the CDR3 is TGTGCCAGCAGCCAAGCTGGTGTCTCCTATGAACAGTAC.

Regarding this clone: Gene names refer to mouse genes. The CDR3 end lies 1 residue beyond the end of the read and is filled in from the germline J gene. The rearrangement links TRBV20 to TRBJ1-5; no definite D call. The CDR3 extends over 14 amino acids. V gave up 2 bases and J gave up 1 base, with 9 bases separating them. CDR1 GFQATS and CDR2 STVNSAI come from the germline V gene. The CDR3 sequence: CGARRQENNQAPLF. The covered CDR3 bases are TGTGGTGCTAGGAGGCAGGAAAACAACCAGGCTCCGCTT.

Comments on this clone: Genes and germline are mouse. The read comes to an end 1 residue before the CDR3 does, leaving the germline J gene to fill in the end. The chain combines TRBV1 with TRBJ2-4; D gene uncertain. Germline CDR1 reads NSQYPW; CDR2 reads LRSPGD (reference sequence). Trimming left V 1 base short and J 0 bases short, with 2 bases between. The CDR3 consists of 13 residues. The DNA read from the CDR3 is TGCACCTGCAGTGCAGCCAGTCAAAACACCTTGTAC. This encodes CTCSAASQNTLY. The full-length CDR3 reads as CTCSAASQNTLYF.

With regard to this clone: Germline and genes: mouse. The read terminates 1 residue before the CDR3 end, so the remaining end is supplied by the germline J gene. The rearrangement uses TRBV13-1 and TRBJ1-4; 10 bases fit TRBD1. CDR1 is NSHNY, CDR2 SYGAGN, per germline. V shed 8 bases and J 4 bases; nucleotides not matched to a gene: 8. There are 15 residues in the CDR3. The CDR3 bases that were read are TGTGCCAGTAACCGGGACAGGGGAGGCAACGAAAGATTATTT. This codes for CASNRDRGGNERLF. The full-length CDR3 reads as CASNRDRGGNERLFF.

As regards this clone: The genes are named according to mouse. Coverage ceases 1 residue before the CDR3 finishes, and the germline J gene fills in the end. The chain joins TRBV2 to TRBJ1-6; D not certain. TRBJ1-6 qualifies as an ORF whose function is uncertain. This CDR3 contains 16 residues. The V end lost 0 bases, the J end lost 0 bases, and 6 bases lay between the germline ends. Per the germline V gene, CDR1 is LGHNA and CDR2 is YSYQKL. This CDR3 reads CASSQEKGSYNSPLYF. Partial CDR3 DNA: TGTGCCAGCAGCCAAGAGAAGGGTTCCTATAATTCGCCCCTCTAC.

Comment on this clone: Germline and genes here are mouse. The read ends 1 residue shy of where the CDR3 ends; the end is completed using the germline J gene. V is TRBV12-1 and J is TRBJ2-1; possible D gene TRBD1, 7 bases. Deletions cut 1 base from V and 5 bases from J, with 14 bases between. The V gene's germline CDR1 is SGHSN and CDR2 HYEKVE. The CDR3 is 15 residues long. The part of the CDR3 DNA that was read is TGTGCCAGCTCTCTGGGGAGGGGGCGGAATGCTGAGCAGTTC. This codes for CASSLGRGRNAEQF. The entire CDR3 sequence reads CASSLGRGRNAEQFF.

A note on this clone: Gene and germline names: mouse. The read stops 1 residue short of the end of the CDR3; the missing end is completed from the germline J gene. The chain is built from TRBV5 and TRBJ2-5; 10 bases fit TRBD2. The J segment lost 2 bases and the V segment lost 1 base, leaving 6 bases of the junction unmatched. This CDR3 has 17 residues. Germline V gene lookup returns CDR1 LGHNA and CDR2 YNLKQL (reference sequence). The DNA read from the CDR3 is TGTGCCAGCAGCCAAGTACTGGGGGGGATGGGCCAAGACACCCAGTAC. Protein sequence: CASSQVLGGMGQDTQY. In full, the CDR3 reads CASSQVLGGMGQDTQYF.

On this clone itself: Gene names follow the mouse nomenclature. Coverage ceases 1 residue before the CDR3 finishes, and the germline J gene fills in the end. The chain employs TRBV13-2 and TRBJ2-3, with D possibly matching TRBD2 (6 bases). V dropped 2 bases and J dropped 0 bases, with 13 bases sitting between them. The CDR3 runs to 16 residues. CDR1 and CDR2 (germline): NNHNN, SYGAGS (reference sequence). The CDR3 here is CASGDWLGTSAETLYF. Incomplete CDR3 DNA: TGTGCCAGCGGTGACTGGCTGGGGACTAGTGCAGAAACGCTGTAT.

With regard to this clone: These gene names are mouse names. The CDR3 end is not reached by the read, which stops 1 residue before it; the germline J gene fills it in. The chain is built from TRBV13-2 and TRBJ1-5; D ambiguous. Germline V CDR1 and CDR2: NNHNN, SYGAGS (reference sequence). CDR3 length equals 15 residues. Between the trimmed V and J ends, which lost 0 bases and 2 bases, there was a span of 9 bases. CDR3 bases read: TGTGCCAGCGGTGATGCTGAGGCGGACAACCAGGCTCCGCTT. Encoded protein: CASGDAEADNQAPL. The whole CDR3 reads CASGDAEADNQAPLF.

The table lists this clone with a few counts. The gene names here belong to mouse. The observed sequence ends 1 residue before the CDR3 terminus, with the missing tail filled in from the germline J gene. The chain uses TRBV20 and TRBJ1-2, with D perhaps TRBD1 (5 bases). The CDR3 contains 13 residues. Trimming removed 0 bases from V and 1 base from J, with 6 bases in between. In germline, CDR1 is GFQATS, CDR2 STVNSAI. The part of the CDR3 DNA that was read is TGTGGTGCTAGGGACAGGGTAAACTCCGACTACACC. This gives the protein CGARDRVNSDYT. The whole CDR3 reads CGARDRVNSDYTF.

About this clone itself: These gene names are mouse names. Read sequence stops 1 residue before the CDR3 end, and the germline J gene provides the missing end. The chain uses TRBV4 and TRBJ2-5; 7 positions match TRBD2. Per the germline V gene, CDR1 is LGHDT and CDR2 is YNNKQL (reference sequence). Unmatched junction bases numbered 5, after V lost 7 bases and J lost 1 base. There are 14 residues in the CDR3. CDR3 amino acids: CASTSTGHQDTQYF. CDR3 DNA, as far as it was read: TGTGCCAGCACATCGACTGGGCACCAAGACACCCAGTAC.

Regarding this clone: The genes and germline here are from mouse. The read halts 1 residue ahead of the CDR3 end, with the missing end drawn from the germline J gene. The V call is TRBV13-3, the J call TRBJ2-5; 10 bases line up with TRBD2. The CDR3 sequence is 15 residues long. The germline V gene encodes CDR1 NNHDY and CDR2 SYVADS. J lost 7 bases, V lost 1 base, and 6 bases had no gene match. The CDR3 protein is CASSDLGGRVHTQYF. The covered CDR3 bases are TGTGCCAGCAGTGATCTGGGGGGGCGCGTCCACACCCAGTAC.

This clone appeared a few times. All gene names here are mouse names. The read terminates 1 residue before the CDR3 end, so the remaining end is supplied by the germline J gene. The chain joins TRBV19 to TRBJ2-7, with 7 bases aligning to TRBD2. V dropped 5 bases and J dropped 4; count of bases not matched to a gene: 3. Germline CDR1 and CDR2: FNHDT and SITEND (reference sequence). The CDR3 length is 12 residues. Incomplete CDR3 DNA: TGTGCCAGCAGAGACTGGGAGTATGAACAGTAC. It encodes CASRDWEYEQY. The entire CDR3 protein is CASRDWEYEQYF.

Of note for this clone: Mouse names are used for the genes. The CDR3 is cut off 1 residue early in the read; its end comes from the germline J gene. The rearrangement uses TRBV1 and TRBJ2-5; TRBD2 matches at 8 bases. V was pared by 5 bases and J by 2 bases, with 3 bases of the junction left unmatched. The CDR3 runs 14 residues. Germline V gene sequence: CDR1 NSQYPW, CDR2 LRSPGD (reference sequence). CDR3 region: CTCSLTGVQDTQYF. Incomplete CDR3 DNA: TGCACCTGCAGTCTGACTGGGGTCCAAGACACCCAGTAC.